This T cell receptor (beta chain) comes out of a study of human T cells and chemical hapten exposure. For the study at large: The sensitizer, 2% DPC, was used on approximately 2 cm by approximately 2 cm of upper inner arm skin.

This clonotype was observed at least ten times. Its antigen is undetermined. TCRdb re-called the RACE reads through MiXCR, storing one row per CDR3 protein. The sample contains 370,000 or so distinct CDR3 sequences, roughly 4.8% of which appear only once. Study outcomes and limitations: Expanded TCR counts at PT1 were positively correlated with the patch test score.

Described time point: patch test 1, 2 weeks after DPC sensitization. The treatment: therapeutic diphenylcyclopropenone sensitization with weekly scalp DPC. The drawing of blood occurred before each patch test was applied. People who gave samples had alopecia, were 18 to 70 years old, and were suitable for DPC. V shed 4 bases, J shed 6 bases, and the junction held 3 bases outside the gene matches. This CDR3 spans 14 amino acids. Germline-derived CDR1 and CDR2 are SQVTM and ANQGSEA. The sequence was collected from a woman in her forties or fifties with alopecia areata. Some clones in this sample may be carry-over from other donors' samples. The material sequenced was whole blood, taken in connection with sensitization to the hapten diphenylcyclopropenone (DPC). This chain uses TRBV29-1 with TRBJ2-1; 13 bases are shared with TRBD2. The CDR3: CSVGLAGGPNEQFF. In DNA, the CDR3 is TGCAGCGTTGGACTAGCGGGAGGTCCCAATGAGCAGTTCTTC.